These 30 T cell receptor beta chains share one sample of origin, sequenced in a study of blood T cells in healthy people across ages. Using a J-beta primer mix together with a sample-barcoded 5' primer, a second PCR was run for roughly 7 to 11 cycles. TCRdb reanalysed the 5' RACE reads using MiXCR and keeps one entry per CDR3 protein. In the table there are about 1.4 million distinct CDR3 sequences, approximately 59% of which are singletons. The sequenced sample consisted of blood. All receptors derive from a man aged 18 to 30 in good health.

The chain links TRBV12-3 or TRBV12-4 to TRBJ1-2; D is possibly TRBD1 (5 bases). The CDR3 length is 13 residues. V lost 6 bases to trimming and J lost 4 bases, with 12 bases between them. DNA for the CDR3: TGTGCCAGCAGCTATAGACAGATCTATGGCTACACCTTC. Its protein product is CASSYRQIYGYTF.

This clonotype was detected only a few times. The chain has TRBV4-1 and TRBJ2-4; D gene uncertain. The germline V and J ends were trimmed by 1 base and 6 bases, with 4 bases remaining between them. CDR1 is MGHRA and CDR2 is YSYEKL in the germline V gene. This CDR3 comprises 12 residues. The CDR3 protein is CASSQGTNIQYF. CDR3 nucleotide sequence: TGCGCCAGCAGCCAAGGAACAAACATTCAGTACTTC.

This chain uses TRBV2 with TRBJ1-4, with no clear D. Germline V gene data show CDR1 as SNHLY and CDR2 as FYNNEI. Trimming pared 4 bases from V and 0 bases from J, leaving 6 bases between. The CDR3 has 14 residues. CDR3: CASSAYATNEKLFF. The CDR3 DNA sequence: TGTGCCAGCAGTGCTTACGCAACTAATGAAAAACTGTTTTTT.

The V and J genes are TRBV6-5 and TRBJ1-4; unclear D gene. V was shortened by 8 bases and J by 7 bases, with 23 bases between the two germline ends. CDR3 length equals 16 residues. Germline CDR1 is MNHEY and CDR2 is SVGAGI. For the CDR3, the DNA is TGTGCCAGCTCCCTAAAGGGTTACTTATCTGGTGAAAAACTGTTTTTT. Its protein product is CASSLKGYLSGEKLFF.

The V call is TRBV4-1, the J call TRBJ2-1; D gene unclear. This CDR3 has 13 amino acids. Trimming shortened V by 0 bases and J by 9 bases, and 9 bases separated the two germline ends. Germline-derived CDR1 and CDR2 are MGHRA and YSYEKL. The CDR3 sequence is CASSQDRASEQFF. Here the CDR3 DNA reads TGCGCCAGCAGCCAAGATCGGGCAAGTGAGCAGTTCTTC.

This clonotype has more than one count but fewer than ten. The chain employs TRBV7-9 and TRBJ2-7; D unclear. CDR1 is SEHNR and CDR2 is FQNEAQ in the germline V gene (reference sequence). The CDR3 runs to 13 residues. The V and J ends lost 5 bases and 0 bases respectively, with 8 bases between them. CDR3 in amino acids: CASSMDGSYEQYF. The CDR3 DNA follows: TGTGCCAGCAGCATGGACGGCTCCTACGAGCAGTACTTC.

V is TRBV7-9 and J is TRBJ2-1, with 7 positions matching TRBD1. Trimming removed 5 bases from V and 5 bases from J; junction bases left unmatched: 12. Germline V CDR1 and CDR2: SEHNR, FQNEAQ (reference sequence). This CDR3 comprises 16 residues. The CDR3 here is CASSHQTGDLNNEQFF. The DNA of the CDR3 is TGTGCCAGCAGCCATCAAACAGGGGATTTGAACAATGAGCAGTTCTTC.

The V and J genes are TRBV30 and TRBJ1-1; TRBD1 might be the D (5 bases). V dropped 4 bases and J dropped 7 bases, with 10 bases sitting between them. The germline CDR1 and CDR2 sequences are GTSNPN and SVGIG (reference sequence). There are 11 residues in the CDR3. In DNA, the CDR3 is TGTGCCTGGACTTCGGGGGGTGAAGCTTTCTTT. Protein product: CAWTSGGEAFF.

This chain connects TRBV2 to TRBJ2-1; no reliable D call. Germline V gives CDR1 SNHLY, CDR2 FYNNEI. The CDR3 is 11 amino acids. V was trimmed by 7 bases and J by 6 bases, leaving 7 bases between them. The DNA for the CDR3 is TGTGCCAGCATTAAAACCAATGAGCAGTTCTTC. Its protein product is CASIKTNEQFF.

The J gene is TRBJ2-1, the V gene TRBV12-3 or TRBV12-4, with 10 bases aligning to TRBD2. The DNA end is more similar to TRBJ2-7, so the J call may be wrong. The CDR3 consists of 14 residues. CDR3 in DNA: TGTGCCAGCAGCTCGGGACTAGCGCCCAATGAGCAGTACTTC. Translation gives CASSSGLAPNEQYF.

The V call is TRBV6-6, the J call TRBJ2-4; D gene uncertain. The V gene's germline CDR1 is MNHNY and CDR2 SVGAGI (reference sequence). This CDR3 spans 15 amino acids. Between the trimmed V and J ends, which lost 0 bases and 8 bases, there was a span of 14 bases. In nucleotides, the CDR3 is TGTGCCAGCAGTTACTCGGGGTCATTTACGGACATTCAGTACTTC. It codes for CASSYSGSFTDIQYF.

The genes are TRBV12-3 or TRBV12-4 and TRBJ2-3; 11 bases map to TRBD2. V was pared by 4 bases and J by 0 bases, with 3 bases of the junction left unmatched. The CDR3 is 16 amino acids. The CDR3 bases are TGTGCCAGCAGTTCCCTAGCGGGAGGAAGCACAGATACGCAGTATTTT. It specifies CASSSLAGGSTDTQYF.

The rearrangement links TRBV20-1 to TRBJ2-3; D is perhaps TRBD1 (8 bases). V lost 5 bases, J lost 5 bases, and 20 bases lay in between. The CDR3 extends over 15 amino acids. Germline V CDR1 and CDR2: DFQATT, SNEGSKA (reference sequence). CDR3 in amino acids: CSAPDRGGTLDTQYF. In nucleotides, the CDR3 is TGCAGTGCTCCCGACAGGGGAGGGACGTTAGATACGCAGTATTTT.

In this sample, this clonotype turned up once. The chain is built from TRBV4-3 and TRBJ2-3; 9 bases line up with TRBD2. Germline assignment: CDR1 LGHNA and CDR2 YSLEER. This CDR3 spans 17 amino acids. With V trimmed by 1 base and J by 2 bases, 7 bases remained unmatched. CDR3 in DNA: TGCGCCAGCAGCCAAGCTCGAATAGCGGGGGCCACAGATACGCAGTATTTT. Its protein product is CASSQARIAGATDTQYF.

V is TRBV5-8 and J is TRBJ2-5; D may be TRBD1 (6 bases). V lost 2 bases and J 11 bases, leaving 13 bases between the germline ends. The CDR3 has 12 residues. The V gene's germline CDR1 is SGHTS and CDR2 YDEGEE. The CDR3 DNA reads TGTGCCAGCAGCTTAATCAGGGGAGCGCAGTACTTC. This gives the protein CASSLIRGAQYF.

This clonotype was seen a few times. V and J are TRBV12-3 or TRBV12-4 and TRBJ1-2; D perhaps matches TRBD1 (5 bases). This CDR3 contains 13 residues. Trimming took off 2 bases at V and 10 bases at J, with 14 bases between the two ends. CDR3 amino acids: CASSLKGGRAYTF. The CDR3 DNA reads TGTGCCAGCAGTTTAAAGGGCGGCAGGGCCTACACCTTC.

The V call is TRBV2, the J call TRBJ2-5; D call uncertain. Trimming pared 7 bases from V and 8 bases from J, leaving 11 bases between. Germline-derived CDR1 and CDR2 are SNHLY and FYNNEI. CDR3 size: 11 residues. CDR3 in DNA: TGTGCCAGCAAATTGGGTGGAACCCAGTACTTC. It specifies CASKLGGTQYF. Supplemented by reference TRBV2 and TRBJ2-5, the full variable domain reads EPEVTQTPSHQVTQMGQEVILRCVPISNHLYFYWYRQILGQKVEFLVSFYNNEISEKSEIFDDQFSVERPDGSNFTLKIRSTKLEDSAMYFCASKLGGTQYFGPGTRLLVL.

Details on this clonotype: Just one base apart from a much larger clone, this may be a read error. The V and J genes are TRBV29-1 and TRBJ2-7; TRBD2 aligns across 7 bases. The CDR3 is made up of 14 amino acids. Unmatched junction bases numbered 13, after V lost 2 bases and J lost 9 bases. In germline, CDR1 is SQVTM, CDR2 ANQGSEA. The CDR3 DNA reads as TGCAGCGTTGAAAGGGCTAGCGGTTCCGGCGGGCAGTACTTC. This codes for CSVERASGSGGQYF.

The CDR3 DNA is TGTGCCAGCAGTTATACGTCTGAACTAGTCGGCGAGCAGTACTTC. Translated: CASSYTSELVGEQYF. The V call is TRBV6-2 or TRBV6-3, the J call TRBJ2-4; D is perhaps TRBD2 (5 bases). The end of the DNA is better explained by TRBJ2-7, so the J call may be wrong. CDR3 size: 15 residues. Germline V gene sequence: CDR1 MNHEY, CDR2 SVGEGT.

The J gene is TRBJ2-4, the V gene TRBV21-1. TRBV21-1 represents a pseudogene. The CDR3 runs to 14 residues. This chain's CDR3 is CASSKKALGNIQYF. Written as DNA, the CDR3 is TGTGCCAGCAGCAAAAAAGCGTTGGGAAACATTCAGTACTTC.

Points on this clonotype: An end of the junction does not agree with germline; a read error may underlie this. The chain carries TRBV4-2 and TRBJ2-5; D is tentatively TRBD1 or TRBD2 (6 bases each). Per the germline V gene, CDR1 is LGHNA and CDR2 is YNFKEQ. The CDR3 covers 13 residues. CDR3 protein: CVSSLGGRETQYF. In DNA form, the CDR3 reads TGTGTCAGCAGCCTGGGGGGCCGGGAGACCCAGTACTTC.

V and J are TRBV6-6 and TRBJ2-7; D is ambiguous. Germline CDR1 reads MNHNY; CDR2 reads SVGAGI (reference sequence). The ends were cut back, 0 bases at V and 1 base at J, with 10 bases in the middle. CDR3 size: 15 residues. Here the CDR3 reads CASSYSAAGSYEQYF. For the CDR3, the DNA is TGTGCCAGCAGTTACTCCGCGGCTGGGTCCTACGAGCAGTACTTC.

The chain combines TRBV20-1 with TRBJ2-7, with D possibly TRBD2 on 6 matching bases. CDR1 and CDR2 from the germline V gene are DFQATT and SNEGSKA (reference sequence). V lost 6 bases and J 3 bases, leaving 18 bases between the germline ends. CDR3 length equals 14 residues. The CDR3 is CSATTPRDFYEQYF. DNA for the CDR3: TGCAGTGCAACTACCCCCCGGGACTTCTACGAGCAGTACTTC.

The CDR3 nucleotides are TGTGCCAGCAGTTTCTCACGGACAGGGGTCCTCAATGAGCAGTTCTTC. It is translated as CASSFSRTGVLNEQFF. This chain joins TRBV7-8 and TRBJ2-1; 9 bases are a match to TRBD1. Per germline, CDR1 SGHVS and CDR2 FQNEAQ. The CDR3 is made up of 16 amino acids. Trimming cost V 6 bases and J 6 bases; bases outside gene matches: 12. Looking up the rest from reference TRBV7-8 and TRBJ2-1 gives the full variable domain: GAGVSQSPRYKVAKRGQDVALRCDPISGHVSLFWYQQALGQGPEFLTYFQNEAQLDKSGLPSDRFFAERPEGSVSTLKIQRTQQEDSAVYLCASSFSRTGVLNEQFFGPGTRLTVL.

The chain has TRBV29-1 and TRBJ2-1; 7 nucleotides align to TRBD1. This CDR3 is built from 15 residues. V lost 3 bases to trimming and J lost 6 bases; unmatched junction nucleotides: 11. The germline CDR1 and CDR2 sequences are SQVTM and ANQGSEA. The CDR3 nucleotides read TGCAGCGTTGATCTTAGGGACAGACCCCTCAATGAGCAGTTCTTC. This gives the protein CSVDLRDRPLNEQFF.

The V call is TRBV29-1, the J call TRBJ2-4; tentative D call: TRBD2 (5 bases). V was cut by 2 bases and J by 7 bases, with 15 bases left in between. This CDR3 has 14 amino acids. Germline V lookup: CDR1 SQVTM, CDR2 ANQGSEA. The CDR3 region has the DNA TGCAGCGTTGAAATGGTAGGACTGGAGAACATTCAGTACTTC. This codes for CSVEMVGLENIQYF.

This clonotype was seen repeatedly, ten times or more. At one end, the junction sequence differs from germline, possibly due to a read error. This chain joins TRBV20-1 and TRBJ2-3; the match to TRBD1 covers 8 bases. Germline-derived CDR1 and CDR2 are DFQATT and SNEGSKA (reference sequence). The CDR3 is 13 amino acids. The CDR3 sequence is CSARQGSTDTQYF. As DNA, the CDR3 is TGCAGCGCTAGACAGGGGAGCACAGATACGCAGTATTTT.

The genes are TRBV20-1 and TRBJ1-2, with a possible D match to TRBD1 (5 bases). Germline V gene sequence: CDR1 DFQATT, CDR2 SNEGSKA (reference sequence). V lost 5 bases, J lost 0 bases, and 13 bases lay in between. The CDR3 is 14 amino acids. In nucleotides, the CDR3 is TGCAGTGCTGCCCCGACAGTTACTAACTATGGCTACACCTTC. Its protein product is CSAAPTVTNYGYTF.

The chain couples TRBV4-1 to TRBJ2-1; D possibly corresponds to TRBD1 (6 bases). The V gene lost 2 bases and the J gene lost 9 bases, with 11 bases spanning the gap. There are 13 residues in the CDR3. The germline gives CDR1 MGHRA, CDR2 YSYEKL. The CDR3 DNA reads as TGCGCCAGCAGCCAAACCTACAGGGCTGAGCAGTTCTTC. Protein product: CASSQTYRAEQFF.

The chain combines TRBV4-3 with TRBJ2-4; the D gene is possibly TRBD2 (6 bases). The DNA end favors TRBJ2-5, so the J call may be wrong. The germline V gene encodes CDR1 LGHNA and CDR2 YSLEER. CDR3 length: 14 amino acids. The CDR3 DNA follows: TGCGCCAGCAGCCACCGGGAGCGGGCGGAGACCCAGTACTTC. It translates to CASSHRERAETQYF.